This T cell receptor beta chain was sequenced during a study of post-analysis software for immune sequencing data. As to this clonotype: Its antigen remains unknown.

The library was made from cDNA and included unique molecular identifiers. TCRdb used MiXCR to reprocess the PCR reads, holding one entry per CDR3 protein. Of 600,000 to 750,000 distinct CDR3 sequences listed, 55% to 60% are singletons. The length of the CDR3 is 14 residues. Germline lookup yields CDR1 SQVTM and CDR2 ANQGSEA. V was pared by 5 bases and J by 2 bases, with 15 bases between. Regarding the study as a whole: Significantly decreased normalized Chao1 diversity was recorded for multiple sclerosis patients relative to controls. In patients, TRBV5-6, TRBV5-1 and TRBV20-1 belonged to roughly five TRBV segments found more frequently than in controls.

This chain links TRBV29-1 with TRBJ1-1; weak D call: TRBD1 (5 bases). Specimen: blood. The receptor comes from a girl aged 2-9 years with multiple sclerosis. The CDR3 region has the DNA TGCAGCGTTAGGTTAGGGACGGGAAACACTGAAGCTTTCTTT. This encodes CSVRLGTGNTEAFF. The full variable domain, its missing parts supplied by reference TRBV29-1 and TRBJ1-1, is SAVISQKPSRDICQRGTSLTIQCQVDSQVTMMFWYRQQPGQSLTLIATANQGSEATYESGFVIDKFPISRPNLTFSTLTVSNMSPEDSSIYLCSVRLGTGNTEAFFGQGTRLTVV.